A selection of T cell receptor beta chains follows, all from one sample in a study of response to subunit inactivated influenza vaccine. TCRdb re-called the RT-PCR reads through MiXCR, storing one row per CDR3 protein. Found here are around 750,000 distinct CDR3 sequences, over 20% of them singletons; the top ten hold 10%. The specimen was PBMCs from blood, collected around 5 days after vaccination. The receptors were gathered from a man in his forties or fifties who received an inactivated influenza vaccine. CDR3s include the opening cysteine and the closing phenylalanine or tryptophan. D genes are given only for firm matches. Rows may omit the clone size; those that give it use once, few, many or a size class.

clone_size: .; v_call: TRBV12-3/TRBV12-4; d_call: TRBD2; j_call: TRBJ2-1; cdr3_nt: TGTGCCAGCACTCTGAGTTGGGGGGGAACCGGTGAGCAGTTCTTC; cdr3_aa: CASTLSWGGTGEQFF
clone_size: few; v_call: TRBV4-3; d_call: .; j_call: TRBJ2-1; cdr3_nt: TGCGCCAGCAGCCAAGAGGTTCCCAGTGTGTACAATGAGCAGTTCTTC; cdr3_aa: CASSQEVPSVYNEQFF
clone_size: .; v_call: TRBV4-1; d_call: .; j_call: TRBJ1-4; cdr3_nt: TGCGCCAGCAGCCAAAGGACCCAGGGAAGAGATGAAAAACTGTTTTTT; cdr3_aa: CASSQRTQGRDEKLFF
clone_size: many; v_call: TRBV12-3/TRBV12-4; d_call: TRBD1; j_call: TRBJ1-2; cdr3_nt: TGTGCCAGCAGCCCCGGGACAGGCAACTATGGCTACACCTTC; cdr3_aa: CASSPGTGNYGYTF
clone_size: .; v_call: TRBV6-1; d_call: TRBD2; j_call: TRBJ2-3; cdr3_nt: TGTGCCAGCAGCCGTAACCTAGCGGGGACTACAGATACGCAGTATTTT; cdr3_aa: CASSRNLAGTTDTQYF
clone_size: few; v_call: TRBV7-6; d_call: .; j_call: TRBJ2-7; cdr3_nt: TGTGCCAGCAGCCCCCATTACCTGGACGAGCAGTACTTC; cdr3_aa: CASSPHYLDEQYF
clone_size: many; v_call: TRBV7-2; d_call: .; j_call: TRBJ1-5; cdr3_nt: TGTGCCAGCAGATTTCAGGGAATTGGACAGCCCCAGCATTTT; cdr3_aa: CASRFQGIGQPQHF
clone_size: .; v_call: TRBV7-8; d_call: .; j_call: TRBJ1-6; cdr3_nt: TGTGCCAGCAGCTTAGGCAACGGACAGAGAAATTCACCCCTCCACTTT; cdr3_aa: CASSLGNGQRNSPLHF
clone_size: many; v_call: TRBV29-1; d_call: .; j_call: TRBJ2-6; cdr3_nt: TGCAGCGTATCCACAGGTAGCGGGGCCAACGTCCTGACTTTC; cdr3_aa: CSVSTGSGANVLTF
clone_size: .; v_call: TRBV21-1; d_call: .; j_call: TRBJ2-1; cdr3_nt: TGTGCCAGCAGCAAAGCGGGACCGCGAGCATTCTCCTACAATGAGCAGTTCTTC; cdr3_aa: CASSKAGPRAFSYNEQFF
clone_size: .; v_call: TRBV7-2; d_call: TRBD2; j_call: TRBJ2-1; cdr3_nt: TGTGCCAGCAGCTTCCCGGGACTAGCGGGGCGCAATGAGCAGTTCTTC; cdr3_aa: CASSFPGLAGRNEQFF
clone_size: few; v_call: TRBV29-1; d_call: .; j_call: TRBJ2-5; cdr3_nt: TGCAGCGTTGTTGGGGTACAGGGCTCGGAAGAGACCCAGTACTTC; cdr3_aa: CSVVGVQGSEETQYF
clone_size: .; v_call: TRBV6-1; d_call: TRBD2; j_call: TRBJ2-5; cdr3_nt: TGTGCCAGCAGTGAATCGACTAGCGGAGAGACCCAGTACTTC; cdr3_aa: CASSESTSGETQYF
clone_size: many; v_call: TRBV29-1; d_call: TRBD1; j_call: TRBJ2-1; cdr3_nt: TGCAGCGTTAGAGGGGGCCTAGGACGTGAGCAGTTCTTC; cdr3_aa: CSVRGGLGREQFF
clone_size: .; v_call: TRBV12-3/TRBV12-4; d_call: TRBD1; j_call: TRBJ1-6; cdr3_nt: TGTGCCAGCAGTCGGGACAGGGGCGTTCCCCTCCACTTT; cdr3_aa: CASSRDRGVPLHF
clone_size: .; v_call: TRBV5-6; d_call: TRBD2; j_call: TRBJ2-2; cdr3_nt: TGTGCCAGCAGCTTGGGACTAGCGGTTCTTAACACCGGGGAGCTGTTTTTT; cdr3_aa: CASSLGLAVLNTGELFF
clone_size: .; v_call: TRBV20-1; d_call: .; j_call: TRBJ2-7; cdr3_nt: TGCAGTGCTAGGAAGGGAGAATACGAGCAGTACTTC; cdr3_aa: CSARKGEYEQYF